Given below is one T cell receptor beta chain in context. Only in-frame clones appear in the TCRdb table, and some are missing; sequencing was by immunoSEQ multiplex PCR. The data hold around 320,000 clones, with around nine tenths observed a single time. The data were taken from a study of blood T cell repertoires in COVID-19. This CDR3 is 11 amino acids long. Germline values: CDR1 DFQATT, CDR2 SNEGSKA (reference sequence). V was cut by 5 bases and J by 7 bases, with 9 bases left in between. The TCR sequence derives from a woman aged 25 to 45 with COVID-19, enrolled during active disease. Sequencing input: peripheral blood. This sequence joins TRBV20-1 and TRBJ2-1; D ambiguous. CDR3 coding DNA: TGCAGTGCTTTGCTAGGTAATGAGCAGTTCTTC. Its protein is CSALLGNEQFF.